These 14 T cell receptor beta chains originate from one sample sequenced in a study of T cell changes during pregnancy in multiple sclerosis. The protocol was immunoSEQ multiplex PCR, while the TCRdb copy is restricted to in-frame clones and leaves out a portion. This table holds tens of thousands of clones, 80% to 95% found once. Sequencing was performed on peripheral blood, taken in the second trimester of pregnancy. Receptor source: a female donor with multiple sclerosis, enrolled in a pregnancy study.

V usage is TRBV7-9 and J usage is TRBJ2-1, with 7 nucleotides matching TRBD2. The ends lost 8 bases at V and 16 bases at J; junction bases unmatched: 17. The CDR3 length is 13 residues. The germline gives CDR1 SEHNR, CDR2 FQNEAQ (reference sequence). The CDR3 is CASSPSQREWSFF. The CDR3 DNA reads TGTGCCAGCTCACCCTCTCAGCGGGAATGGTCCTTCTTC.

The sample holds a few counts of this clone. This chain connects TRBV27 to TRBJ1-6, with 7 bases matching TRBD1. This CDR3 contains 14 residues. Germline V lookup: CDR1 MNHEY, CDR2 SMNVEV (reference sequence). With 0 bases clipped from V and 14 bases from J, the junction kept 7 bases outside the gene matches. The CDR3 nucleotides read TGTGCCAGCAGTTTATCTTTGGGTACAGGGGCCCTCCACTTT. Protein: CASSLSLGTGALHF.

This clone came up a few times. The CDR3 DNA reads TGTGCCAGCAGCCAACTCCCTCCGCGGGGGGCGAATGAGCAGTTCTTC. Translation gives CASSQLPPRGANEQFF. V gene TRBV14 combines with J gene TRBJ2-1, with 8 bases that match TRBD2. V shed 2 bases and J 7 bases; nucleotides not matched to a gene: 10. Germline CDR1 and CDR2: SGHDN and FVKESK. This CDR3 is 16 amino acids long.

This clone was found once. It may be a read error: a sequence one base away is much more abundant. The rearrangement joins TRBV25-1 to TRBJ2-3; the match to TRBD2 covers 12 bases. CDR1 and CDR2 from the germline V gene are MGHDK and SYGVNS. J lost 2 bases, V lost 4 bases, and 1 base had no gene match. This CDR3 contains 15 residues. This CDR3 reads CASSGTSGITDTQYF. The CDR3 DNA reads TGTGCCAGCAGTGGGACTAGCGGGATCACAGATACGCAGTATTTT.

The chain couples TRBV7-9 to TRBJ1-2; TRBD1 agrees at 7 bases. This CDR3 has 13 residues. V dropped 5 bases and J dropped 1; count of bases not matched to a gene: 1. Germline V gene data show CDR1 as SEHNR and CDR2 as FQNEAQ (reference sequence). The CDR3 DNA is TGTGCCAGCAGCCGACAGGGTAACTATGGCTACACCTTC. Amino acids: CASSRQGNYGYTF.

The gene calls are TRBV7-3 and TRBJ2-1, with D perhaps TRBD1 (5 bases). CDR3 length equals 16 residues. Trimming left V 2 bases short and J 1 base short, with 12 bases between. Germline CDR1 and CDR2: SGHTA and FQGTGA. CDR3 bases: TGTGCCAGCAGCTTACAAGACAGAGGTTCCTACAATGAGCAGTTCTTC. Protein sequence: CASSLQDRGSYNEQFF.

This clone has more than one count but fewer than ten. The chain couples TRBV27 to TRBJ1-2; 7 nucleotides align to TRBD1. The junction had 9 bases not matched to a gene; V was cut back by 4 bases and J by 7 bases. CDR1 and CDR2 (germline): MNHEY, SMNVEV (reference sequence). The CDR3 is 14 residues long. CDR3 nucleotides: TGTGCCAGCAGTTCGGGACAGAATAGAGGTGGCTACACCTTC. This translates into CASSSGQNRGGYTF.

V is TRBV4-3 and J is TRBJ1-5, with 8 bases fitting TRBD1. V lost 0 bases, J lost 4 bases, and 5 bases stayed unmatched. The CDR3 consists of 16 residues. Germline lookup yields CDR1 LGHNA and CDR2 YSLEER. The DNA for the CDR3 is TGCGCCAGCAGCCAAGAATGGACAGGGACAAATCAGCCCCAGCATTTT. This codes for CASSQEWTGTNQPQHF.

The chain has TRBV7-9 and TRBJ1-2; the D gene is possibly TRBD1 (5 bases). Trimming pared 2 bases from V and 5 bases from J, leaving 12 bases between. CDR3 size: 14 residues. Germline V lookup: CDR1 SEHNR, CDR2 FQNEAQ (reference sequence). The DNA of the CDR3 is TGTGCCAGCAGCTTAAGTGCGCAGGGATATGGCTACACCTTC. It encodes CASSLSAQGYGYTF.

A note on this clone: In the same sample, other DNA sequences code for this CDR3. This rearrangement joins TRBV30 to TRBJ1-5; D is unresolved. Germline lookup yields CDR1 GTSNPN and CDR2 SVGIG (reference sequence). Deletions cut 1 base from V and 1 base from J, with 5 bases between. This CDR3 contains 13 residues. DNA of the CDR3: TGTGCCTGGAGTGCACAAAGCAATCAGCCCCAGCATTTT. The encoded protein is CAWSAQSNQPQHF.

V is TRBV30 and J is TRBJ1-1; no definite D call. Germline CDR1 is GTSNPN and CDR2 is SVGIG (reference sequence). V was cut by 3 bases and J by 0 bases, with 8 bases left in between. The CDR3 is made up of 13 amino acids. The CDR3 region is CAWSTAMNTEAFF. The CDR3 DNA is TGTGCCTGGAGCACAGCCATGAACACTGAAGCTTTCTTT.

This rearrangement joins TRBV7-2 to TRBJ1-1; no clear D gene. The CDR3 totals 14 residues. Germline CDR1 is SGHTA and CDR2 is FQGNSA. V shed 5 bases and J shed 0 bases, with 10 bases lying between them. The CDR3 DNA follows: TGTGCCAGCAGCCCCCACACCTTGAACACTGAAGCTTTCTTT. As protein: CASSPHTLNTEAFF.

This clone was seen more than once but under ten times. This chain links TRBV30 with TRBJ2-1, with TRBD2 identical over 9 bases. The CDR3 consists of 12 residues. V gave up 5 bases and J gave up 9 bases; unmatched junction bases: 5. The germline CDR1 and CDR2 sequences are GTSNPN and SVGIG (reference sequence). CDR3 protein: CAWRVAGVEQFF. CDR3 nucleotides: TGTGCCTGGCGGGTAGCGGGGGTTGAGCAGTTCTTC.

V and J are TRBV7-3 and TRBJ2-1; 10 nucleotides align to TRBD1. Germline trimming cut 5 bases from V and 9 bases from J; bases unmatched to any gene: 10. The CDR3 runs 15 residues. The germline V gene has CDR1 SGHTA and CDR2 FQGTGA. CDR3 sequence: CASSGDRGLGGEQFF. CDR3 coding DNA: TGTGCCAGCAGCGGAGACAGGGGGCTCGGGGGTGAGCAGTTCTTC.